Below, one T cell receptor beta chain is given with its context. This record belongs to a study of blood T cell repertoires in COVID-19. On the study more broadly: Samples of COVID-19 (acute and convalescent) were obtained from the United States, Italy and Spain.

There are 15 residues in the CDR3. V was trimmed by 5 bases and J by 3 bases, leaving 13 bases between them. CDR1 is SGHAT and CDR2 is FQDESV in the germline V gene (reference sequence). Seattle's enrolled individuals joined amid active infection and were then monitored longitudinally. Original processing methods: Using reference gene primer amplification, nucleated cell counts were estimated. Clones were read by immunoSEQ multiplex PCR, and TCRdb kept only the in-frame ones, dropping some. That table supplies the V and J calls and clone size; D and trimming were determined from the DNA. The sample contains approximately 210,000 clones, around four fifths of which appear only once.

The receptor was derived from a man aged 55 to 69 with COVID-19, enrolled during active disease. The chain has TRBV11-1 and TRBJ1-4; TRBD1 might be the D (5 bases). Sequenced sample: peripheral blood. For the CDR3, the DNA is TGTGCCAGCAGCCCAGACAGATCCTCTAATGAAAAACTGTTTTTT. Protein: CASSPDRSSNEKLFF. Combining the CDR3 with reference TRBV11-1 and TRBJ1-4 gives the whole variable domain EAEVAQSPRYKITEKSQAVAFWCDPISGHATLYWYRQILGQGPELLVQFQDESVVDDSQLPKDRFSAERLKGVDSTLKIQPAELGDSAMYLCASSPDRSSNEKLFFGSGTQLSVL.